The sequence of this T cell receptor beta chain was determined in a study of T cell responses to AZD1222 COVID-19 vaccine. Findings and caveats of the study: Spike as a whole was targeted by vaccine-associated CD4 TCRs, dominant at 160-218 and 743-854. Samples come after the peak T cell response, not at day 14. Females made up more of the donors, who were largely white British, and clonal diversity may have come out too low.

This table comes from immunoSEQ multiplex PCR, and its TCRdb copy is limited to in-frame clones, with some not included. The table includes around 140,000 clones, approximately 93% detected once. The CDR3 extends over 13 amino acids. V shed 3 bases and J shed 7 bases, with 10 bases lying between them. CDR1 is SGDLS, CDR2 YYNGEE, per germline. On this clone: The antigen remains undetermined.

The gene calls are TRBV9 and TRBJ2-2; D might be TRBD1 (6 bases). This TCR was recovered from an adult who had recovered from COVID-19. The sample was peripheral blood, taken after recovery from COVID-19. CDR3 region: CASSGQGYGELFF. The DNA of the CDR3 is TGTGCCAGCAGCGGCCAGGGGTACGGGGAGCTGTTTTTT.